Reported below is one TCR beta chain. The data belong to a study of blood T cell repertoires in COVID-19. For the study at large: COVID-19 samples from acute and convalescent phases originated in the United States, Italy and Spain. T cells, B-cell-depleted T cells, or PBMCs supplied cDNA or gDNA.

V was clipped by 3 bases and J by 3 bases, with 12 bases between them. Germline lookup yields CDR1 SGHTA and CDR2 FQGNSA. The CDR3 has 15 amino acids. Original processing notes: Reference gene primer amplification gave nucleated cell count estimates. The data were produced by immunoSEQ multiplex PCR, yet TCRdb's version contains in-frame clones alone and is incomplete. V and J calls and clone size are those listed in that table; D and trimming were worked out from the DNA. The sample has some 83,000 clones; around 81% are singletons. Sequencing input: peripheral blood. The TCR was taken from an elderly man with acute or convalescent COVID-19. The chain is built from TRBV7-2 and TRBJ2-1; tentative D call: TRBD1 (6 bases). CDR3 residues: CASSFTQGFYNEQFF. The CDR3 bases are TGTGCCAGCAGCTTTACCCAGGGGTTCTACAATGAGCAGTTCTTC.